Below are 10 T cell receptor beta chains sequenced from a single sample in a study of identical twins (dated by TCRdb to about 2016). Library generation was performed with 5' RACE. Sequencing was performed on an Illumina HiSeq 2000. Through fastp at Q25 and MiXCR, TCRdb rebuilt clones from the public reads, retaining in-frame beta chains. Rows are unified per CDR3 protein, each entry keeping the most common DNA and genes. Recorded for this sample are a few hundred thousand distinct CDR3 sequences; more than 13% of them occurred a single time. Together, the top ten hold more than 0.8% of the sample. The same specimen was also included in a second study, on yellow fever vaccine responses in identical twins.

The sequenced material came from CD4+ T cells sorted from blood. The receptors were sampled from a woman under 30 in good health.

This clonotype was recorded a few times. The chain carries TRBV3-1 and TRBJ2-2, with 8 bases aligning to TRBD2. The CDR3 length is 16 residues. Germline CDR1 reads LGHDT; CDR2 reads YNNKEL (reference sequence). V gave up 3 bases and J gave up 1 base; unmatched junction bases: 4. The CDR3 region is CASSHIGGENTGELFF. The DNA for the CDR3 is TGTGCCAGCAGCCACATCGGGGGGGAGAACACCGGGGAGCTGTTTTTT.

V usage is TRBV11-1 and J usage is TRBJ2-5; TRBD1 matches at 9 bases. V was pared by 0 bases and J by 2 bases, with 4 bases of the junction left unmatched. The V gene's germline CDR1 is SGHAT and CDR2 FQDESV (reference sequence). This CDR3 comprises 16 residues. The CDR3 reads CASSLAGQGWQETQYF. CDR3 coding DNA: TGTGCCAGCAGCTTAGCGGGACAGGGTTGGCAAGAGACCCAGTACTTC.

This clonotype was seen only a few times. This chain uses TRBV29-1 with TRBJ1-4, with TRBD1 matching over 7 bases. Germline V gene data show CDR1 as SQVTM and CDR2 as ANQGSEA. This CDR3 has 13 residues. Trimming cost V 7 bases and J 4 bases; bases outside gene matches: 6. CDR3 DNA sequence: TGCAGCGCACTGACAGGGAGTAATGAAAAACTGTTTTTT. Residues: CSALTGSNEKLFF.

The genes are TRBV3-1 and TRBJ1-2; the D gene is possibly TRBD1 (5 bases). CDR3 length: 14 amino acids. The V gene lost 7 bases and the J gene lost 4 bases, with 16 bases spanning the gap. Germline values: CDR1 LGHDT, CDR2 YNNKEL (reference sequence). The DNA for the CDR3 is TGTGCCAGCAATCCGAGAGGGGCTAGCTATGGCTACACCTTC. It translates to CASNPRGASYGYTF. The full variable domain, its missing parts supplied by reference TRBV3-1 and TRBJ1-2, is DTAVSQTPKYLVTQMGNDKSIKCEQNLGHDTMYWYKQDSKKFLKIMFSYNNKELIINETVPNRFSPKSPDKAHLNLHINSLELGDSAVYFCASNPRGASYGYTFGSGTRLTVV.

This clonotype occurred a few times. V usage is TRBV11-2 and J usage is TRBJ2-3; 11 nucleotides align to TRBD1. This CDR3 spans 17 amino acids. Germline V gene data show CDR1 as SGHAT and CDR2 as FQNNGV. Trimming took 5 bases from V and 0 from J; bases not matched to a gene: 7. CDR3: CASSTRTGGNSTDTQYF. The CDR3 bases are TGTGCCAGCAGCACACGGACAGGGGGCAATAGCACAGATACGCAGTATTTT.

This clonotype was counted between two and nine times. Because the CDR3 is missing its conserved closing phenylalanine or tryptophan, this is likely a read error. The chain carries TRBV3-1 and TRBJ2-7, with D possibly being TRBD1 (5 bases). Germline CDR1 and CDR2: LGHDT and YNNKEL (reference sequence). CDR3 length: 13 residues. Deletions cut 5 bases from V and 2 bases from J, with 10 bases between. CDR3 sequence (DNA): TGTGCCAGCAGCGGGGCAGGGCCCTACGAGCAGTACCTC. Translated, it gives CASSGAGPYEQYL.

The DNA of the CDR3 is TGCAGTGCCATGACTCGCACAGATACGCAGTATTTT. Amino acid sequence: CSAMTRTDTQYF. The chain recombines TRBV20-1 with TRBJ2-3; D remains unclear. Germline V gene sequence: CDR1 DFQATT, CDR2 SNEGSKA (reference sequence). The CDR3 consists of 12 residues. Trimming left V 6 bases short and J 1 base short, with 8 bases between.

This chain links TRBV20-1 with TRBJ2-5; 7 positions match TRBD1. Germline V gene data show CDR1 as DFQATT and CDR2 as SNEGSKA (reference sequence). This CDR3 has 14 residues. Losses at the gene ends were 8 bases for V and 0 bases for J; bases not matched to a gene: 9. CDR3 nucleotide sequence: TGCAGTTTTAAAGACAGGGCTTACCAAGAGACCCAGTACTTC. Protein: CSFKDRAYQETQYF.

The J gene is TRBJ1-1, the V gene TRBV20-1, with D unresolved. The CDR3 is 11 amino acids. Germline V CDR1 and CDR2: DFQATT, SNEGSKA (reference sequence). Deletions cut 5 bases from V and 3 bases from J, with 7 bases between. CDR3 DNA sequence: TGCAGTGCTCCTACGGACACTGAAGCTTTCTTT. Translating it yields CSAPTDTEAFF.

This clonotype was recorded a few times. The CDR3 nucleotides read TGTGCCAGCAGCCGAAAACAGAGCTCCTACGAGCAGTACTTC. Amino acid sequence: CASSRKQSSYEQYF. This chain joins TRBV6-1 and TRBJ2-7; no firm D call. The CDR3 spans 14 residues. From germline, CDR1 is MNHNS and CDR2 SASEGT. V was pared by 6 bases and J by 0 bases, with 12 bases between.